Here is one T cell receptor beta chain with its context. Its antigen is still unknown. This sample was taken from a study of OX40 agonist ivuxolimab in advanced cancers. At the level of the study: Dose-escalation patients suffered from hepatocellular carcinoma, melanoma, renal cell or head and neck cancer.

The CDR3 is 14 residues long. Looked up from germline, CDR1 is SEHNR and CDR2 is FQNEAQ (reference sequence). The V and J ends lost 5 bases and 3 bases respectively, with 10 bases between them. Study findings and constraints: Also showing low normalized T-cell clonal expansion were some of the nonresponders. The authors did not determine the antigen specificity of the expanded peripheral T cells.

The data were produced by immunoSEQ multiplex PCR, yet TCRdb's version contains in-frame clones alone and is incomplete. This sample yields tens of thousands of clones, of which roughly 82% are seen a single time; less than 25% belongs to the top ten. The V call is TRBV7-9, the J call TRBJ2-2, with D perhaps matching TRBD1 or TRBD2 (5 bases each). The sequence was obtained from an adult with an advanced solid tumor such as melanoma, head and neck, liver or kidney cancer. The source was CD4+ or CD8+ T cells sorted from blood, collected in a trial of the OX40 agonist ivuxolimab. DNA for the CDR3: TGTGCCAGCAGCCTAGGGACGGACACCGGGGAGCTGTTTTTT. Encoded protein: CASSLGTDTGELFF.